This T cell receptor beta chain was recovered during a study of OX40 agonist ivuxolimab in advanced cancers. J was trimmed by 5 bases and V by 1 base; bases with no gene match: 8. Germline CDR1 SEHNR, CDR2 FQNEAQ (reference sequence). This CDR3 region has 16 residues. The repertoire was sequenced with immunoSEQ multiplex PCR; TCRdb's copy has only in-frame clones and lacks some. The sample has some 70,000 clones, under 95% seen once. Baseline was the first blood sampling point, followed by cycle 4 day 1 and cycle 7 day 1. The clonotype comes from an adult with an advanced solid tumor such as melanoma, head and neck, liver or kidney cancer. The V call is TRBV7-9, the J call TRBJ2-7; 10 bases map to TRBD2. The sequencing here drew on CD4+ or CD8+ T cells sorted from blood, taken in a trial of the OX40 agonist ivuxolimab. The CDR3 here is CASSLGLAGAFDEQYF. In DNA form, the CDR3 reads TGTGCCAGCAGCTTAGGACTAGCGGGCGCCTTTGACGAGCAGTACTTC.